This T cell receptor (beta chain) emerged from a study of T cells in Graves' hyperthyroidism and ophthalmopathy (dated 2019 in TCRdb). About the investigation overall: Peripheral blood samples were taken at initial diagnosis, before any treatment was given. Following sampling, methimazole starting at 30 mg daily was given to hyperthyroidism patients, and high-dose intravenous methylprednisolone was given to ophthalmopathy patients. To identify TCR V-J signatures that set the groups apart, the researchers used a discovery cohort of about a hundred patients, made up of around 40 with Graves' ophthalmopathy and some 58 with stable Graves' hyperthyroidism. The paper reports TCR Vbeta CDR3 sequencing of approximately 140 peripheral blood samples: fewer than 50 ophthalmopathy, under 85 hyperthyroidism and approximately 17 progressor patients. The approximately 97 discovery patients were randomly divided into training and test sets at a 7:3 ratio. In addition, the study compared T-cell repertoires in thyroid tissue and in blood from roughly six Graves' hyperthyroidism patients. Prospective prediction of ophthalmopathy was tested in an independent validation cohort consisting of 18 to 20 hyperthyroidism patients and 15 or so patients who later progressed to ophthalmopathy.

Trimming costs V 2 bases and J 3 bases, and their ends lie 14 bases apart. From the cysteine through the phenylalanine, the CDR3 covers 16 amino acids. Only the CDR3 region is kept as DNA, spanning 48 bases read in frame from base 1. This clonotype was seen many times. Its antigen is unknown. Base qualities were left out, and no much larger clone turns up one base away. A patient counted as having stable Graves' hyperthyroidism if no progression to ophthalmopathy occurred over 18 months of follow-up. Hyperthyroidism patients were newly diagnosed, had a disease duration of under 2 months, and were aged 18 to 65 years. Patients with uncontrolled infections, other autoimmune diseases, pregnancy or lactation were excluded. Diagnoses relied on clinical symptoms, serum thyroxine and TRAb, thyroid ultrasound and orbital computed tomography. PBMCs were separated from roughly 10 ml of fresh peripheral blood using Ficoll-Paque density gradient centrifugation. Total RNA was extracted with Trizol reagent, and quality was checked on an Agilent 2100 Bioanalyzer.

Study-level results and caveats: Sample size was not statistically predetermined, and blinding of investigators to group allocation was not performed. In validation, progression to ophthalmopathy was predicted by the model with nearly 71% sensitivity and roughly 72% specificity, a median of about 6.4 months before onset. Ophthalmopathy was separated from stable hyperthyroidism by a 13 V-J signature model, with roughly 88% sensitivity and about 81% specificity obtained in cross-validation and 80%/75% obtained in testing. Most expanded thyroid clonotypes (frequency above 0.001) were also detected in blood, suggesting blood repertoires may reflect thyroid immune responses.

TCR beta CDR3 regions were amplified from RNA transcripts. The first round of RT-PCR for the TCR CDR3 was performed with the HTBI primer set and the Qiagen OneStep RT-PCR kit. The libraries were constructed in a second round of multiplex PCR and then size-selected and purified. Libraries were sequenced paired-end with 100 bp reads on an Illumina HiSeq2000. The authors processed their data as follows. Raw data were processed with SOAPnuke, discarding reads with adapters, uncalled bases, mean Phred below 15, or no exact constant-primer or identifier match. High-quality paired reads were merged using COPE v1.2.5, and each unique nucleotide sequence was defined as a clonotype. MiTCR v1.1 was used to align clonotypes to the IMGT TRBV, TRBD and TRBJ reference segments. The analysis was restricted to V-J combinations with a frequency above 0.0001, which together covered 99.2% of the repertoires. The TCS score was defined as F50 (clonal expansion) divided by E x V (chaos), with BLOSUM62-based TCRdist calculated between CDR3 peptides within each V-J. Welch's t-statistics and random forest reduced around 550 V-J features to roughly 13, which were used in a naive Bayes classifier (R e1071). TCRdb itself trimmed the public reads at Q25 with fastp, ran MiXCR and retained productive beta chains. Here each entry gathers all rows of one CDR3 protein and keeps the most common genes and DNA. The V and J calls and clone size are TCRdb's, not the authors'. The sample table lists about 360,000 distinct CDR3 sequences, less than 15% of them with a count of one. The top ten clonotypes cover 9.2% of the sample.

The chain was built from TRBV12-3 or TRBV12-4 and TRBJ1-5; TRBD1 is a possible D gene, resting on 5 matching bases. The source is a woman under 30 with Graves' hyperthyroidism. Sequenced material: blood. The CDR3 reads CASSLRKAGPNQPQHF. The sequenced DNA is TGTGCCAGCAGTTTAAGAAAGGCAGGGCCCAATCAGCCCCAGCATTTT.